Presented here are 22 T cell receptor beta chains from one specimen sequenced in a study of blood T cell repertoires in COVID-19. The assay was immunoSEQ multiplex PCR, and TCRdb's table has in-frame clones only and misses some. In the table there are more than 300,000 clones, around four fifths of which are singletons. The sequenced material came from PBMCs or T cells enriched from blood (not recorded which). These receptors all stem from a woman aged 45-65 years who had recovered from COVID-19.

The J gene is TRBJ2-1, the V gene TRBV5-1; weak D call: TRBD1 (5 bases). Germline loops: CDR1 SGHRS, CDR2 YFSETQ. The CDR3 contains 15 residues. The ends were cut back, 0 bases at V and 7 bases at J, with 14 bases in the middle. CDR3 residues: CASSLVSRKGNEQFF. CDR3 coding DNA: TGCGCCAGCAGCTTGGTTAGTCGTAAGGGGAATGAGCAGTTCTTC.

The J gene is TRBJ2-3, the V gene TRBV7-9; 7 bases agree with TRBD1. The V and J ends lost 5 bases and 2 bases, in that order; junction bases with no gene match: 10. The CDR3 spans 16 residues. The germline CDR1 and CDR2 sequences are SEHNR and FQNEAQ (reference sequence). The CDR3 DNA reads TGTGCCAGCAGCATGAGACAGGGTCCGAACACAGATACGCAGTATTTT. Translation: CASSMRQGPNTDTQYF.

There are a few counts of this clone. This chain connects TRBV5-8 to TRBJ1-1; tentatively, D is TRBD1 (5 bases). Trimming shortened V by 2 bases and J by 7 bases, and 6 bases separated the two germline ends. The CDR3 is 11 amino acids. Per the germline V gene, CDR1 is SGHTS and CDR2 is YDEGEE. The DNA for the CDR3 is TGTGCCAGCAGCTTTCAGGGTGAAGCTTTCTTT. Protein sequence: CASSFQGEAFF.

The rearrangement joins TRBV5-1 to TRBJ1-6; 7 bases are shared with TRBD1. CDR3 length equals 15 residues. The V segment lost 4 bases and the J segment 7 bases; nucleotides outside the gene matches: 8. Germline values: CDR1 SGHRS, CDR2 YFSETQ. CDR3 in DNA: TGCGCCAGCAGCCCGGGGACAGCCGTCAATTCACCCCTCCACTTT. This sequence encodes CASSPGTAVNSPLHF.

V usage is TRBV7-8 and J usage is TRBJ1-1; no firm D call. Per the germline V gene, CDR1 is SGHVS and CDR2 is FQNEAQ. The CDR3 sequence is 12 residues long. The V end was cut by 5 bases, the J end by 8 bases, with 12 bases between. The CDR3 bases are TGTGCCAGCAGCCTGACGGACTCCGAAGCTTTCTTT. This gives the protein CASSLTDSEAFF.

In its sample, this clone was seen once. The V and J genes are TRBV18 and TRBJ2-7, with 8 nucleotides matching TRBD1. CDR3 length: 19 residues. Germline CDR1 is KGHSH and CDR2 is LQKENI. The junction had 15 bases not matched to a gene; V was cut back by 2 bases and J by 0 bases. CDR3 sequence: CASSPFRSRGRIPSYEQYF. The CDR3 DNA reads as TGTGCCAGCTCACCATTTCGGAGCAGGGGGCGCATCCCCTCCTACGAGCAGTACTTC.

The chain carries TRBV19 and TRBJ1-1, with D possibly being TRBD1 (5 bases). The ends were cut back, 6 bases at V and 3 bases at J, with 20 bases in the middle. This CDR3 contains 16 residues. The germline V gene has CDR1 LNHDA and CDR2 SQIVND (reference sequence). This chain's CDR3 is CASSPGLSLRDTEAFF. The CDR3 DNA reads TGTGCCAGTAGCCCGGGTTTGTCGCTCAGGGACACTGAAGCTTTCTTT.

This chain links TRBV7-2 with TRBJ2-2, with a possible D match to TRBD1 (5 bases). Trimming cost V 4 bases and J 1 base, with 7 bases left between them. The V gene's germline CDR1 is SGHTA and CDR2 FQGNSA. The CDR3 has 14 residues. The CDR3 protein is CASSSTGNTGELFF. The CDR3 bases are TGTGCCAGCAGCTCAACAGGGAACACCGGGGAGCTGTTTTTT.

The V gene is TRBV5-1, the J gene TRBJ2-7; 7 positions match TRBD1. Germline V gene data show CDR1 as SGHRS and CDR2 as YFSETQ. The CDR3 sequence is 16 residues long. Trimming cost V 1 base and J 0 bases; bases outside gene matches: 7. CDR3 region: CASSLRTGWSSYEQYF. The CDR3 region has the DNA TGCGCCAGCAGCTTGCGGACAGGTTGGAGCTCCTACGAGCAGTACTTC.

The J gene is TRBJ1-1, the V gene TRBV10-3; D is unclear. The CDR3 has 15 residues. Germline loops: CDR1 ENHRY, CDR2 SYGVKD. With 2 bases removed from V and 2 bases from J, the gap between germline ends came to 12 bases. The DNA of the CDR3 is TGTGCCATCAGTGAGCGTTCCCTGTCTAACACTGAAGCTTTCTTT. Its translation is CAISERSLSNTEAFF.

The chain joins TRBV9 to TRBJ2-7; the D gene is possibly TRBD2 (6 bases). The CDR3 consists of 14 residues. CDR1 and CDR2 (germline): SGDLS, YYNGEE. V lost 1 base, J lost 2 bases, and 10 bases lay in between. The CDR3 bases are TGTGCCAGCAGCGTACAGGAGGGTGCCTACGAGCAGTACTTC. Translated: CASSVQEGAYEQYF.

The genes are TRBV2 and TRBJ2-7, with TRBD2 matching over 7 bases. V lost 4 bases to trimming and J lost 5 bases; unmatched junction nucleotides: 2. Germline V gene data show CDR1 as SNHLY and CDR2 as FYNNEI. The CDR3 consists of 12 residues. As DNA, the CDR3 is TGTGCCAGCAGTGGTCTAGCGGACGAGCAGTACTTC. Translation: CASSGLADEQYF.

J is TRBJ2-2 and V is TRBV21-1; the table's D call, TRBD2, has no DNA check behind it. TRBV21-1 is a recognized pseudogene. The CDR3 consists of 15 residues. The CDR3 protein is CAAVRGLTNTGELFF. The CDR3 DNA sequence: TGTGCCGCCGTGAGGGGACTGACGAACACCGGGGAGCTGTTTTTT.

The chain is built from TRBV9 and TRBJ2-7, with 9 bases matching TRBD1. The CDR3 contains 15 residues. CDR1 SGDLS and CDR2 YYNGEE come from the germline V gene. After removal of 4 bases from V and 3 bases from J, the junction contained 8 bases not matched to a gene. CDR3 region: CASSTQTGGLYEQYF. CDR3 DNA: TGTGCCAGCAGCACCCAGACAGGGGGTCTCTACGAGCAGTACTTC.

The chain employs TRBV5-6 and TRBJ1-3; D may be TRBD1 (5 bases). The CDR3 totals 16 residues. The V end lost 0 bases, the J end lost 4 bases, and 14 bases lay between the germline ends. Per germline, CDR1 SGHDT and CDR2 YYEEEE. In DNA, the CDR3 is TGTGCCAGCAGCTTGGCCCAAGGGGTTTCCGGAAACACCATATATTTT. As protein: CASSLAQGVSGNTIYF.

V and J are TRBV27 and TRBJ1-5; possibly TRBD1 for D (5 bases). In germline, CDR1 is MNHEY, CDR2 SMNVEV (reference sequence). The V and J ends lost 4 bases and 2 bases respectively, with 9 bases between them. This CDR3 spans 14 amino acids. The CDR3 region has the DNA TGTGCCAGCAGTTCCGGCAGGGGCAATCAGCCCCAGCATTTT. Its protein is CASSSGRGNQPQHF.

The sample holds one count of this clone. The chain couples TRBV18 to TRBJ2-3, with TRBD2 matching over 9 bases. J gave up 5 bases and V 6 bases, and 12 bases lay outside the gene matches. CDR1 and CDR2 (germline): KGHSH, LQKENI. The CDR3 sequence is 16 residues long. Written as DNA, the CDR3 is TGTGCCAGCTCCCTAGAGCGGGGGGCACCGAGAGATACGCAGTATTTT. This encodes CASSLERGAPRDTQYF.

This clone appeared a single time. The chain joins TRBV6-5 to TRBJ2-5; 7 nucleotides align to TRBD2. V trimming: 11 bases; J trimming: 5 bases; junction bases outside the gene matches: 5. The CDR3 is 11 residues long. Per the germline V gene, CDR1 is MNHEY and CDR2 is SVGAGI. CDR3 in amino acids: CAGRTRETQYF. CDR3 in DNA: TGTGCCGGACGGACTAGGGAGACCCAGTACTTC.

J is TRBJ1-2 and V is TRBV5-1; 7 nucleotides match TRBD1. Trimming took 4 bases from V and 7 from J; bases not matched to a gene: 16. The CDR3 runs 16 residues. The germline gives CDR1 SGHRS, CDR2 YFSETQ. CDR3 sequence: CASSPPQGQASSGYTF. In DNA form, the CDR3 reads TGCGCCAGCAGCCCCCCCCAAGGACAGGCGTCGTCTGGCTACACCTTC.

This clone is a singleton in its sample. At the DNA level, this CDR3 is encoded by other sequences in the same sample as well. The chain joins TRBV3-1 (or the pseudogene TRBV3-2) to TRBJ1-1; 7 bases fit TRBD1. Germline V lookup: CDR1 LGHDT, CDR2 YNNKEL (reference sequence). The CDR3 is 14 amino acids. V dropped 5 bases and J dropped 3; count of bases not matched to a gene: 6. In DNA, the CDR3 is TGTGCCAGCAGCAGGGCAGGGGGAGACACTGAAGCTTTCTTT. Translating gives CASSRAGGDTEAFF.

Worth noting for this clone: One end of the junction fails to match germline, which may point to a read error. The V call is TRBV10-2, the J call TRBJ1-1; a weak D match, TRBD1 (6 bases). This CDR3 has 13 amino acids. The V gene's germline CDR1 is WSHSY and CDR2 SAAADI. The CDR3 region has the DNA TGCGCCAGCAGCGACGGATGGGACACTCAAGCTTTCTTT. It encodes CASSDGWDTQAFF.

J is TRBJ2-5 and V is TRBV5-4, with TRBD2 identical over 9 bases. The CDR3 length is 16 residues. The V gene end was trimmed by 0 bases and the J gene end by 1 base; junction bases not matched to a gene: 4. The germline V gene encodes CDR1 SGHNT and CDR2 YYREEE (reference sequence). For the CDR3, the DNA is TGTGCCAGCAGCTTGGATCCTAGCGGGACCCAAGAGACCCAGTACTTC. This codes for CASSLDPSGTQETQYF.